Presented here are 5 T cell receptor beta chains from one specimen sequenced in a study of T cell responses to AZD1222 COVID-19 vaccine. Generated by immunoSEQ multiplex PCR, the TCRdb table keeps only in-frame clones and is missing some. The sample includes under 95,000 clones, about nine tenths seen only once; the top ten take less than 8.5%. This specimen was peripheral blood, taken 28 days after the second AZD1222 dose. The receptors come from an adult who received the AZD1222 COVID-19 vaccine.

The chain recombines TRBV2 with TRBJ2-1; 9 nucleotides align to TRBD1. The CDR3 covers 16 residues. CDR1 is SNHLY, CDR2 FYNNEI, per germline. With 4 bases clipped from V and 3 bases from J, the junction kept 7 bases outside the gene matches. CDR3: CASSVGGTGIYNEQFF. In nucleotides, the CDR3 is TGTGCCAGCAGTGTGGGGGGGACAGGGATCTACAATGAGCAGTTCTTC.

V gene TRBV6-1 combines with J gene TRBJ1-3, with no clear D. Germline CDR1 MNHNS, CDR2 SASEGT. V was cut by 2 bases and J by 1 base, with 12 bases left in between. CDR3 length: 16 residues. CDR3 in DNA: TGTGCCAGCAGTGAATTGTCAGGCAGTTCTGGAAACACCATATATTTT. Protein product: CASSELSGSSGNTIYF.

This CDR3 is CASSLFGGGTYEQYF. The CDR3, as DNA: TGTGCCAGCAGCCTCTTTGGCGGGGGTACCTACGAGCAGTACTTC. The gene calls are TRBV7-6 and TRBJ2-7; TRBD2 agrees at 7 bases. V shed 5 bases, J shed 2 bases, and the junction held 9 bases outside the gene matches. The CDR3 covers 15 residues. Germline loops: CDR1 SGHVS, CDR2 FNYEAQ. Full variable domain (rest looked up from reference TRBV7-6 and TRBJ2-7): GAGVSQSPRYKVTKRGQDVALRCDPISGHVSLYWYRQALGQGPEFLTYFNYEAQQDKSGLPNDRFSAERPEGSISTLTIQRTEQRDSAMYRCASSLFGGGTYEQYFGPGTRLTVT.

V usage is TRBV3-1 (or the pseudogene TRBV3-2) and J usage is TRBJ2-7, with 13 bases identical to TRBD2. Germline lookup yields CDR1 LGHDT and CDR2 YNNKEL (reference sequence). The CDR3 covers 15 residues. After removal of 4 bases from V and 2 bases from J, the junction contained 2 bases not matched to a gene. CDR3 sequence reads: CASSLGLAGAYEQYF. In DNA form, the CDR3 reads TGTGCCAGCAGCCTCGGACTAGCGGGAGCCTACGAGCAGTACTTC.

This rearrangement joins TRBV6-4 to TRBJ2-1; D remains ambiguous. The V gene lost 6 bases and the J gene lost 6 bases, with 12 bases spanning the gap. The CDR3 totals 13 residues. Per the germline V gene, CDR1 is MRHNA and CDR2 is SNTAGT. CDR3 protein: CASREPPSNEQFF. DNA for the CDR3: TGTGCCAGCAGGGAGCCCCCTTCCAATGAGCAGTTCTTC.